Given below is one TCR beta chain in context. This entry comes from a study of control samples from healthy donors and cancer patients. In germline, CDR1 is MDHEN, CDR2 SYDVKM. V was clipped by 7 bases and J by 3 bases, with 15 bases between them. The CDR3 is 14 residues long. Data came from immunoSEQ multiplex PCR; TCRdb stores just in-frame clones and leaves some out. The data show around 81,000 clones, with 90% to 95% seen just once and roughly 1.5% held by the top ten. The sample comprised blood. The rearrangement links TRBV28 to TRBJ1-1; tentative D call: TRBD1 (5 bases). The sequence derives from a young woman in good health. CDR3 DNA: TGTGCCAGCATGGGGGGTCGCAGGGACACTGAAGCTTTCTTT. Its translation is CASMGGRRDTEAFF.